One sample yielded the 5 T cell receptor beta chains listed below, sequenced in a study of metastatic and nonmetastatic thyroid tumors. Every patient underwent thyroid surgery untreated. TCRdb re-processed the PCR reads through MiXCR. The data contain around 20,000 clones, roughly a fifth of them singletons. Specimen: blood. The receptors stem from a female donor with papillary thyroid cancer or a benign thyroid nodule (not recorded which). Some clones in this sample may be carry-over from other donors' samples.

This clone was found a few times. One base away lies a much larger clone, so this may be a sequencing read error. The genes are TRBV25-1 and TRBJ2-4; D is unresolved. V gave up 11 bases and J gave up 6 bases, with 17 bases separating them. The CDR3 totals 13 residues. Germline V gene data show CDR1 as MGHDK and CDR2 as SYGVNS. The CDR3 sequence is CASARQGLNIQYF. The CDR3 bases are TGTGCCTCCGCCAGGCAAGGGCTAAACATTCAGTACTTC.

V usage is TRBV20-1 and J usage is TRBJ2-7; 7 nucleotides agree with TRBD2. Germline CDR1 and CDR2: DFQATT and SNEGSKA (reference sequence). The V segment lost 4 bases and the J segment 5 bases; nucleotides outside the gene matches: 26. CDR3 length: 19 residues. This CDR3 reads CSATGTSERAASLLHEQYF. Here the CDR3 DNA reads TGCAGTGCTACTGGCACTAGCGAGAGGGCCGCTTCTCTGTTACACGAGCAGTACTTC.

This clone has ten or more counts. Here the CDR3 reads CASSPSGQETQYF. Written as DNA, the CDR3 is TGTGCCAGCAGCCCCTCGGGCCAAGAGACCCAGTACTTC. The rearrangement joins TRBV3-1 to TRBJ2-5; no firm D call. V was shortened by 4 bases and J by 1 base, with 7 bases between the two germline ends. Germline V gene sequence: CDR1 LGHDT, CDR2 YNNKEL (reference sequence). CDR3 size: 13 residues.

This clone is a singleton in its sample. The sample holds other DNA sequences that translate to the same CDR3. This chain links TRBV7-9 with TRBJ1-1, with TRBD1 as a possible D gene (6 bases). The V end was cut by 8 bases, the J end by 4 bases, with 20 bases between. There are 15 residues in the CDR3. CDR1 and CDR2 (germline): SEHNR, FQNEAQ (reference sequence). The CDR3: CASATHQGRGTEAFF. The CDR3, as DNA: TGTGCCAGCGCTACTCACCAGGGGAGGGGCACTGAAGCTTTCTTT.

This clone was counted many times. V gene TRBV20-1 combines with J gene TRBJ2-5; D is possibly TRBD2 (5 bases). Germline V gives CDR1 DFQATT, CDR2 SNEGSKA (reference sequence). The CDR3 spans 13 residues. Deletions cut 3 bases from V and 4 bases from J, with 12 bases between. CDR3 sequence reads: CSASVWGAETQYF. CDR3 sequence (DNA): TGCAGTGCTAGTGTCTGGGGAGCAGAGACCCAGTACTTC.